A single T cell receptor (beta chain) is shown here with its context. Clones were read by immunoSEQ multiplex PCR, and TCRdb kept only the in-frame ones, dropping some. This table has 60,000 to 80,000 clones, 88% appearing once. This sample was included in a study of T cell changes during pregnancy in multiple sclerosis. Germline V gives CDR1 WNHNN, CDR2 SYGVQD (reference sequence). The CDR3 extends over 14 amino acids. V was shortened by 3 bases and J by 4 bases, with 13 bases between the two germline ends. The sample here was peripheral blood, taken before pregnancy. This receptor was identified in a female donor with multiple sclerosis, enrolled in a pregnancy study. This sequence joins TRBV10-1 and TRBJ2-7; no clear D. The CDR3 loop reads CASSDGSPGYEQYF. The CDR3 DNA is TGCGCCAGCAGTGACGGATCTCCAGGATACGAGCAGTACTTC.